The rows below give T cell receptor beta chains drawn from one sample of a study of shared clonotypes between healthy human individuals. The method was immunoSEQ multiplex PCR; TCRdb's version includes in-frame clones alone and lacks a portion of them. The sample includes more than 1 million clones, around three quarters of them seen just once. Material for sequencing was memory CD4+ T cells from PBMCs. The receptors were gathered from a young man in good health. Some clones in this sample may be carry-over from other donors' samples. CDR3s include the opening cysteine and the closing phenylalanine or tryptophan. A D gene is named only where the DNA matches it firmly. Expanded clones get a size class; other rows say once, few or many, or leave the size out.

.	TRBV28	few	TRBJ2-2	TGTGCCAGCAGTTTGATAGCGCAGGGCGGACCCGGGGAGCTGTTTTTT	CASSLIAQGGPGELFF
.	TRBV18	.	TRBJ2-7	TGTGCCAGCTCACAAGGTCAGGTGGGGGGCGAGCAGTACTTC	CASSQGQVGGEQYF
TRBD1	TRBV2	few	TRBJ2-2	TGTGCCAGCAGAGAAGCAGGGGGAACCCACACCGGGGAGCTGTTTTTT	CASREAGGTHTGELFF
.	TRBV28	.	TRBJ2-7	TGTGCCAGCAGTTTCGGGGGCGGCGGACCCTACGAGCAGTACTTC	CASSFGGGGPYEQYF
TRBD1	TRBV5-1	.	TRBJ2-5	TGCGCCAGCAGCCCTGGACAGGGGCAAGAGACCCAGTACTTC	CASSPGQGQETQYF
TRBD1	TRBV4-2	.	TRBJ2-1	TGTGCCAGCAGCCAAAATCCGGGACAGGGTTACAATGAGCAGTTCTTC	CASSQNPGQGYNEQFF
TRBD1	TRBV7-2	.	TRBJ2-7	TGTGCCAGCAGCACGCACGGGCTCCGGGACAGACTACCCTACGAGCAGTACTTC	CASSTHGLRDRLPYEQYF
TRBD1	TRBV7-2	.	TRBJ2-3	TGTGCCAGCGCCTTGCTGTCACGCAGGGGGCCGGTTGGAGATACGCAGTATTTT	CASALLSRRGPVGDTQYF
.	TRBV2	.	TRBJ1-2	TGTGCCAGCAAGGGTCAGGGGTACTATGGCTACACCTTC	CASKGQGYYGYTF
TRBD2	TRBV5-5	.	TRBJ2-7	TGTGCCAGCAGCTTGCGGGGGCTAGCGGGAGACGAGCAGTACTTC	CASSLRGLAGDEQYF
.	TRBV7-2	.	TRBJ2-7	TGTGCCAGCAGCTTATCTTACCAGTACGAGCAGTACTTC	CASSLSYQYEQYF
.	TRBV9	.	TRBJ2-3	TGTGCCAGCAGCTCCTCATGGGGAGATACGCAGTATTTT	CASSSSWGDTQYF
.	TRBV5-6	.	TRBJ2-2	TGTGCCAGCAGCTCTGGATACACCGGGGAGCTGTTTTTT	CASSSGYTGELFF
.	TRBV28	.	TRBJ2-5	TGTGCCAGCAGTACCCCGACGGAGACCCAGTACTTC	CASSTPTETQYF
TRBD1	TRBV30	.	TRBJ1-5	TGTGCCTGGAGTGTAGGGGGCGATCAGCCCCAGCATTTT	CAWSVGGDQPQHF
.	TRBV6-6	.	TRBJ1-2	TGTGCCAGCAGTTACTCTCAGGGTGTCCTATCGTATGGCTACACCTTC	CASSYSQGVLSYGYTF
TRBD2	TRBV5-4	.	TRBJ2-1	TGTGCCAGCGCGAGAGCGGGAGGGCCGGAGAATGAGCAGTTCTTC	CASARAGGPENEQFF
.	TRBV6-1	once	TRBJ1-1	TGTGCCAGCAGTGCGCAACAGGGCTTTAACACTGAAGCTTTCTTT	CASSAQQGFNTEAFF
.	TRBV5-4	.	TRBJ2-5	TGTGCCAGCAGCCAGGGGGGGCGGGTGCAAGAGACCCAGTACTTC	CASSQGGRVQETQYF
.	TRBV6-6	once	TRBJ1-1	TGTGCCAGCAGTTACTCGAAAGGGACTGAAGCTTTCTTT	CASSYSKGTEAFF
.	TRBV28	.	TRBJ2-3	TGTGCCAGCACCGCTGGAGCCCATACGCAGTATTTT	CASTAGAHTQYF
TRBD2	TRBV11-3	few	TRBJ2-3	TGTGCCAGCAGCCAGACTAGCTACACAGATACGCAGTATTTT	CASSQTSYTDTQYF
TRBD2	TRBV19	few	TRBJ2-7	TGTGCCAGTAGTCTCAGGACTAGCGGTACCTACGAGCAGTACTTC	CASSLRTSGTYEQYF
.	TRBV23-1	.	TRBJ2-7	TGCGCCAGCAGTCAATACAGTCCACGCAGCGACGAGCAGTACTTC	CASSQYSPRSDEQYF
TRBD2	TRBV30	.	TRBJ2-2	TGTGCCTGGAGAGAGGGCGGGAGGTTTGCCGGGGAGCTGTTTTTT	CAWREGGRFAGELFF
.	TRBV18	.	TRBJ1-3	TGTGCCAGCTCACCACTAGAGGGGACCTCTGGAAACACCATATATTTT	CASSPLEGTSGNTIYF
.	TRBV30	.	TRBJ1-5	TGTGCCTGGAGTGGGTCCAGTCGCAATCAGCCCCAGCATTTT	CAWSGSSRNQPQHF
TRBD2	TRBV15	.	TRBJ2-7	TGTGCCACCAGAAGGACTAGCTCCTACGAGCAGTACTTC	CATRRTSSYEQYF
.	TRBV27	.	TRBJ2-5	TGTGCCAGCGGGCGAGAGACCCAGTACTTC	CASGRETQYF
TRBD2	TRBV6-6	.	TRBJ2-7	TGTGCCAGCAGTTACACTAGCGGGAGCTACGAGCAGTACTTC	CASSYTSGSYEQYF
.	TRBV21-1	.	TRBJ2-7	TGTGCCAGCAGCCCGACTGTGTGGAGCTCCTACGAGCAGTACTTC	CASSPTVWSSYEQYF
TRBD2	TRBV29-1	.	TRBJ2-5	TGCAGCGTTGAAAAGGTAGCGGGGGGGCGAGAGACCCAGTACTTC	CSVEKVAGGRETQYF
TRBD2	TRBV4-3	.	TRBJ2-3	TGCGCCAGCAGCCAAGACCCTAGCGGGAGGACAGATACGCAGTATTTT	CASSQDPSGRTDTQYF